Below are 25 T cell receptor beta chains sequenced from a single sample in a study of identical twins (dated by TCRdb to 2016 to 2017). Libraries were prepared through 5' RACE. Sequencing was performed on an Illumina HiSeq 2000. TCRdb's own reprocessing of the public reads used fastp at Q25 and MiXCR and kept productive beta chains. Each record represents a unique CDR3 protein, reported with the most common genes and DNA among its rows. Recorded for this sample are about 470,000 distinct CDR3 sequences; roughly 24% of them occurred a single time. 2.5% to 3.5% of the sample rests with the top ten. These data were also filed under a second study, of T cells expressing NK-cell markers.

Sample: CD4+ T cells sorted from blood. All receptors come from a woman aged 18-35 years in good health.

The chain combines TRBV5-4 with TRBJ2-4; D not resolved. Germline values: CDR1 SGHNT, CDR2 YYREEE (reference sequence). The CDR3 runs to 15 residues. Trimming removed 2 bases at V and 8 bases at J, with 17 bases between. Here the CDR3 DNA reads TGTGCCAGCAGCTTCGACGGGTCCCGAGAATACATTCAGTACTTC. Translation gives CASSFDGSREYIQYF. The whole variable domain, remainder taken from reference TRBV5-4 and TRBJ2-4, is ETGVTQSPTHLIKTRGQQVTLRCSSQSGHNTVSWYQQALGQGPQFIFQYYREEENGRGNFPPRFSGLQFPNYSSELNVNALELDDSALYLCASSFDGSREYIQYFGAGTRLSVL.

V and J are TRBV6-6 and TRBJ2-2; D is possibly TRBD1 (5 bases). V shed 11 bases and J shed 2 bases, with 12 bases lying between them. Germline-derived CDR1 and CDR2 are MNHNY and SVGAGI (reference sequence). This CDR3 has 13 residues. CDR3 residues: CASYDRNTGELFF. The CDR3 nucleotides read TGTGCCTCCTACGACAGAAACACCGGGGAGCTGTTTTTT.

This clonotype was counted a few times. The chain joins TRBV11-2 to TRBJ2-2; D uncertain. V was pared by 2 bases and J by 6 bases, with 22 bases between. The CDR3 consists of 18 residues. The germline gives CDR1 SGHAT, CDR2 FQNNGV. In DNA form, the CDR3 reads TGTGCCAGCAGCTTAAGGTCCCTAGGAATGTCGGGCCCCGGGGAGCTGTTTTTT. Its translation: CASSLRSLGMSGPGELFF. The full variable domain, its missing parts supplied by reference TRBV11-2 and TRBJ2-2, is EAGVAQSPRYKIIEKRQSVAFWCNPISGHATLYWYQQILGQGPKLLIQFQNNGVVDDSQLPKDRFSAERLKGVDSTLKIQPAKLEDSAVYLCASSLRSLGMSGPGELFFGEGSRLTVL.

V is TRBV2 and J is TRBJ2-5, with 9 bases that match TRBD2. In germline, CDR1 is SNHLY, CDR2 FYNNEI. CDR3 length: 15 residues. Trimming took 4 bases from V and 6 from J; bases not matched to a gene: 9. DNA for the CDR3: TGTGCCAGCAGTGTTAGCGGGAGCGTGGAAAAGACCCAGTACTTC. As protein: CASSVSGSVEKTQYF.

V gene TRBV3-1 combines with J gene TRBJ1-1; D is possibly TRBD1 (6 bases). The germline gives CDR1 LGHDT, CDR2 YNNKEL (reference sequence). Trimming took off 6 bases at V and 4 bases at J, with 12 bases between the two ends. The CDR3 has 13 amino acids. CDR3 protein: CASSRPTGTEAFF. CDR3 sequence (DNA): TGTGCCAGCAGTCGCCCGACAGGCACTGAAGCTTTCTTT.

V usage is TRBV25-1 and J usage is TRBJ2-1; the D gene is possibly TRBD2 (6 bases). The CDR3 is 15 residues long. Germline V lookup: CDR1 MGHDK, CDR2 SYGVNS. Trimming pared 3 bases from V and 0 bases from J, leaving 9 bases between. CDR3 residues: CASSEDGSSYNEQFF. The CDR3 nucleotides read TGTGCCAGCAGTGAGGACGGGAGCTCCTACAATGAGCAGTTCTTC.

Only one count was recorded for this clonotype. The chain couples TRBV20-1 to TRBJ1-5, with D uncertain. The CDR3 sequence is 16 residues long. The V and J ends lost 0 bases and 4 bases respectively, with 16 bases between them. From germline, CDR1 is DFQATT and CDR2 SNEGSKA (reference sequence). As DNA, the CDR3 is TGCAGTGCTAGAGATCGGTACTCCGTAGGAAATCAGCCCCAGCATTTT. Protein sequence: CSARDRYSVGNQPQHF.

The chain has TRBV20-1 and TRBJ1-2; 7 positions match TRBD1. The CDR3 length is 14 residues. The J segment lost 7 bases and the V segment lost 0 bases, leaving 8 bases of the junction unmatched. Looked up from germline, CDR1 is DFQATT and CDR2 is SNEGSKA (reference sequence). The CDR3 sequence is CSARDRQGGRGYTF. The CDR3 region has the DNA TGCAGTGCTAGAGATCGACAGGGAGGACGTGGCTACACCTTC.

The table lists this clonotype with a few counts. The rearrangement joins TRBV7-9 to TRBJ1-2; D gene uncertain. The CDR3 has 15 amino acids. Trimming removed 3 bases from V and 0 bases from J, with 11 bases in between. In germline, CDR1 is SEHNR, CDR2 FQNEAQ (reference sequence). In DNA, the CDR3 is TGTGCCAGCAGCTTCGAATGGGATTCTAACTATGGCTACACCTTC. It codes for CASSFEWDSNYGYTF. The whole variable domain, filled in from reference TRBV7-9 and TRBJ1-2, reads DTGVSQNPRHKITKRGQNVTFRCDPISEHNRLYWYRQTLGQGPEFLTYFQNEAQLEKSRLLSDRFSAERPKGSFSTLEIQRTEQGDSAMYLCASSFEWDSNYGYTFGSGTRLTVV.

V gene TRBV28 combines with J gene TRBJ1-2, with TRBD1 matching over 7 bases. Germline lookup yields CDR1 MDHEN and CDR2 SYDVKM. This CDR3 has 14 amino acids. Germline trimming cut 5 bases from V and 3 bases from J; bases unmatched to any gene: 6. CDR3 sequence reads: CASSVDREHYGYTF. The CDR3 coding sequence is TGTGCCAGCAGTGTTGACAGGGAACACTATGGCTACACCTTC.

The sample holds a few counts of this clonotype. At one end, the junction sequence differs from germline, possibly due to a read error. The V gene is TRBV6-5, the J gene TRBJ2-5; D possibly corresponds to TRBD1 (6 bases). Germline values: CDR1 MNHEY, CDR2 SVGAGI. This CDR3 has 12 residues. The CDR3 DNA reads TGTGCCAGCAGAAAAGAAGCAGGGGCCCTTGAATTC. It specifies CASRKEAGALEF.

This clonotype was counted a few times. The chain recombines TRBV20-1 with TRBJ2-5; tentatively, D is TRBD2 (7 bases). The CDR3 totals 16 residues. The germline CDR1 and CDR2 sequences are DFQATT and SNEGSKA (reference sequence). Between the trimmed V and J ends, which lost 7 bases and 2 bases, there was a span of 23 bases. The CDR3 nucleotides are TGCAGTGTGGGATGGGGGGCGTGGGGGGGACAAGAGACCCAGTACTTC. As protein: CSVGWGAWGGQETQYF.

In its sample, this clonotype was seen many times. The chain has TRBV5-1 and TRBJ2-7, with D unresolved. The CDR3 has 14 amino acids. The germline V gene encodes CDR1 SGHRS and CDR2 YFSETQ. V was cut by 1 base and J by 0 bases, with 8 bases left in between. CDR3: CASSLLPDSYEQYF. The CDR3 DNA follows: TGCGCCAGCAGCTTGTTACCAGACTCCTACGAGCAGTACTTC.

This rearrangement joins TRBV7-9 to TRBJ2-7, with 8 nucleotides matching TRBD1. Trimming cost V 3 bases and J 2 bases; bases outside gene matches: 3. The CDR3 has 14 residues. Per germline, CDR1 SEHNR and CDR2 FQNEAQ (reference sequence). The CDR3 here is CASSFGRGPYEQYF. The CDR3 bases are TGTGCCAGCAGCTTCGGCAGGGGGCCCTACGAGCAGTACTTC.

In this sample, this clonotype turned up a few times. V usage is TRBV12-3 or TRBV12-4 and J usage is TRBJ2-5; either TRBD1 or TRBD2 may fit D (5 bases each). The V end was cut by 6 bases, the J end by 2 bases, with 16 bases between. The CDR3 extends over 15 amino acids. The DNA of the CDR3 is TGTGCCAGCAGGTACCGGGACCCCGGTCAAGAGACCCAGTACTTC. This gives the protein CASRYRDPGQETQYF.

This clonotype was seen a handful of times. The chain uses TRBV10-1 and TRBJ2-3; D unresolved. V lost 4 bases to trimming and J lost 2 bases, with 10 bases between them. There are 14 residues in the CDR3. Looked up from germline, CDR1 is WNHNN and CDR2 is SYGVQD (reference sequence). In nucleotides, the CDR3 is TGCGCCAGCAGTGGAAATGGCTACACAGATACGCAGTATTTT. It encodes CASSGNGYTDTQYF.

The rearrangement uses TRBV7-8 and TRBJ2-3; maybe TRBD1 (6 bases). V lost 7 bases and J 4 bases, leaving 9 bases between the germline ends. The CDR3 spans 12 residues. Germline V gene sequence: CDR1 SGHVS, CDR2 FQNEAQ. The CDR3, as DNA: TGTGCCAGCAACAGGGTCGCAGATACGCAGTATTTT. Its translation: CASNRVADTQYF.

In this sample, this clonotype turned up a few times. This sequence joins TRBV6-2 or TRBV6-3 and TRBJ2-7, with 12 bases matching TRBD2. The CDR3 contains 15 residues. The germline gives CDR1 MNHEY, CDR2 SVGEGT. The J segment lost 2 bases and the V segment lost 8 bases, leaving 7 bases of the junction unmatched. CDR3 sequence reads: CASLSGLAGTYEQYF. In DNA form, the CDR3 reads TGTGCCAGCTTATCGGGACTAGCGGGTACCTACGAGCAGTACTTC.

This chain links TRBV20-1 with TRBJ2-3, with a possible D match to TRBD1 (6 bases). CDR1 is DFQATT and CDR2 is SNEGSKA in the germline V gene (reference sequence). Between the trimmed V and J ends, which lost 0 bases and 9 bases, there was a span of 25 bases. CDR3 size: 17 residues. The CDR3 DNA follows: TGCAGTGCTAGAGATTGGGTACGAGGGTTCTTAACAGGGACGCAGTATTTT. This translates into CSARDWVRGFLTGTQYF.

The chain is built from TRBV7-9 and TRBJ1-2; unclear D gene. Trimming took off 6 bases at V and 4 bases at J, with 21 bases between the two ends. The CDR3 is 16 amino acids. Germline V gene lookup returns CDR1 SEHNR and CDR2 FQNEAQ (reference sequence). CDR3: CASSSDPGRLAYGYTF. The DNA of the CDR3 is TGTGCCAGCAGTTCCGACCCGGGGAGGTTAGCCTATGGCTACACCTTC.

The chain uses TRBV20-1 and TRBJ2-1; 12 bases are shared with TRBD2. After removal of 6 bases from V and 7 bases from J, the junction contained 7 bases not matched to a gene. The CDR3 is 14 amino acids. CDR1 DFQATT and CDR2 SNEGSKA come from the germline V gene (reference sequence). CDR3 amino acids: CSAGTSGRMNEQFF. As DNA, the CDR3 is TGCAGTGCCGGAACTAGCGGGAGGATGAATGAGCAGTTCTTC.

The rearrangement uses TRBV4-3 and TRBJ2-5; weak D call: TRBD1 (6 bases). The germline V gene encodes CDR1 LGHNA and CDR2 YSLEER. The germline V and J ends were trimmed by 1 base and 4 bases, with 10 bases remaining between them. CDR3 length: 14 amino acids. CDR3 coding DNA: TGCGCCAGCAGCCAAGGGGACAATCGAGAGACCCAGTACTTC. The encoded protein is CASSQGDNRETQYF.

This clonotype was recorded a few times. V usage is TRBV20-1 and J usage is TRBJ1-5; the D is unclear. Germline V gene lookup returns CDR1 DFQATT and CDR2 SNEGSKA (reference sequence). The CDR3 runs 13 residues. The V gene lost 3 bases and the J gene lost 0 bases, with 6 bases spanning the gap. CDR3 nucleotides: TGCAGTGCTAGTTCGGATAGCAATCAGCCCCAGCATTTT. Translation: CSASSDSNQPQHF.

The chain uses TRBV18 and TRBJ1-1; 8 positions agree with TRBD1. The CDR3 totals 15 residues. Germline CDR1 reads KGHSH; CDR2 reads LQKENI. Trimming took 4 bases from V and 1 from J; bases not matched to a gene: 5. The CDR3 DNA sequence: TGTGCCAGCTCACAAGGTGGACAGGGGAACACTGAAGCTTTCTTT. It is translated as CASSQGGQGNTEAFF.

This sequence joins TRBV5-6 and TRBJ1-5, with 11 bases fitting TRBD1. CDR3 length: 15 amino acids. The J segment lost 5 bases and the V segment lost 2 bases, leaving 3 bases of the junction unmatched. Germline V gives CDR1 SGHDT, CDR2 YYEEEE. CDR3 residues: CASSFGTGGYQPQHF. The DNA for the CDR3 is TGTGCCAGCAGCTTTGGGACAGGGGGATATCAGCCCCAGCATTTT. Combining the CDR3 with reference TRBV5-6 and TRBJ1-5 gives the whole variable domain DAGVTQSPTHLIKTRGQQVTLRCSPKSGHDTVSWYQQALGQGPQFIFQYYEEEERQRGNFPDRFSGHQFPNYSSELNVNALLLGDSALYLCASSFGTGGYQPQHFGDGTRLSIL.